This entry lists 24 T cell receptor beta chains sequenced from one sample in a study of shared clonotypes between healthy human individuals. Sequenced by immunoSEQ multiplex PCR; TCRdb stores in-frame clones only, minus some. The table shows 2 million or so clones, with 90% to 95% occurring only once. The material sequenced was naive CD4+ T cells sorted from blood. As for subset: CD45RA+ positively selected. Source of these receptors: a man aged 18 to 30 in good health.

The chain links TRBV7-9 to TRBJ2-7; D is unclear. Germline V lookup: CDR1 SEHNR, CDR2 FQNEAQ (reference sequence). This CDR3 has 15 residues. Trimming shortened V by 8 bases and J by 0 bases, and 17 bases separated the two germline ends. CDR3 sequence: CASCRASLSSYEQYF. CDR3 bases: TGTGCCAGCTGTAGGGCAAGCCTTAGCTCCTACGAGCAGTACTTC.

This clone appeared once. V is TRBV28 and J is TRBJ2-1; D might be TRBD1 or TRBD2, each matching 7 bases. The V end was cut by 3 bases, the J end by 6 bases, with 15 bases between. The CDR3 length is 15 residues. Per germline, CDR1 MDHEN and CDR2 SYDVKM. CDR3 in DNA: TGTGCCAGCAGTTTTTGGTCAGGGGGGGGCAATGAGCAGTTCTTC. This encodes CASSFWSGGGNEQFF.

This chain uses TRBV5-3 with TRBJ1-2; D might be TRBD1 (5 bases). TRBV5-3 is an ORF for which the function is uncertain. With 3 bases removed from V and 5 bases from J, the gap between germline ends came to 17 bases. This CDR3 comprises 15 residues. CDR3 coding DNA: TGTGCCAGAAGCTCGAAGGCCAGGGTCGGATATGGCTACACCTTC. This sequence encodes CARSSKARVGYGYTF.

In its sample, this clone was seen once. V gene TRBV5-4 combines with J gene TRBJ2-6; D is unclear. This CDR3 comprises 15 residues. Between the trimmed V and J ends, which lost 4 bases and 2 bases, there was a span of 10 bases. CDR1 and CDR2 from the germline V gene are SGHNT and YYREEE (reference sequence). In DNA form, the CDR3 reads TGTGCCAGCAGCCTAACTTTTCCTGGGGCCAACGTCCTGACTTTC. Its protein product is CASSLTFPGANVLTF.

The rearrangement uses TRBV18 and TRBJ1-6; possibly TRBD1 for D (5 bases). Germline V lookup: CDR1 KGHSH, CDR2 LQKENI. Trimming shortened V by 0 bases and J by 7 bases, and 10 bases separated the two germline ends. CDR3 size: 15 residues. The CDR3 DNA follows: TGTGCCAGCTCACCACCGAGGCAGGGAAATTCACCCCTCCACTTT. Translating it yields CASSPPRQGNSPLHF.

The rearrangement uses TRBV2 and TRBJ2-3, with D possibly TRBD2 on 6 matching bases. The germline V gene encodes CDR1 SNHLY and CDR2 FYNNEI. Trimming stripped 7 bases from V and 6 bases from J, with 17 bases between. This CDR3 is built from 14 residues. Here the CDR3 DNA reads TGTGCCAGCACCCGGGAGTATGGGGGGGATACGCAGTATTTT. It specifies CASTREYGGDTQYF.

About this clone itself: This sample also contains other DNA sequences that code for the same CDR3. The rearrangement links TRBV7-9 to TRBJ2-5; 11 nucleotides match TRBD2. Germline CDR1 reads SEHNR; CDR2 reads FQNEAQ (reference sequence). The CDR3 totals 13 residues. The J segment lost 4 bases and the V segment lost 5 bases, leaving 0 bases of the junction unmatched. The CDR3 loop reads CASSTSGGETQYF. In nucleotides, the CDR3 is TGTGCCAGCAGCACTAGCGGGGGAGAGACCCAGTACTTC.

This chain joins TRBV12-5 and TRBJ2-3; D is undetermined. Germline V lookup: CDR1 LGHNT, CDR2 FRNRAP. Trimming removed 1 base at V and 7 bases at J, with 15 bases between. The CDR3 has 15 residues. The CDR3: CASGLGAQLGNTQYF. The DNA for the CDR3 is TGTGCTAGTGGTTTGGGGGCGCAGCTGGGGAATACGCAGTATTTT.

In regard to this clone: The same CDR3 is also encoded by other DNA sequences in this sample. The V gene is TRBV30, the J gene TRBJ2-2, with 8 bases matching TRBD1. The length of the CDR3 is 13 residues. V lost 4 bases, J lost 2 bases, and 0 bases stayed unmatched. The germline V gene has CDR1 GTSNPN and CDR2 SVGIG (reference sequence). DNA of the CDR3: TGTGCCTGGACAGGGGGCAACACCGGGGAGCTGTTTTTT. Amino acid sequence: CAWTGGNTGELFF.

In its sample, this clone was seen once. This sequence joins TRBV25-1 and TRBJ1-1; D may be TRBD1 (6 bases). The CDR3 is made up of 13 amino acids. Trimming removed 6 bases at V and 1 base at J, with 9 bases between. Germline lookup yields CDR1 MGHDK and CDR2 SYGVNS. CDR3 protein: CASSKGGNTEAFF. The CDR3 DNA follows: TGTGCCAGCAGCAAGGGGGGGAACACTGAAGCTTTCTTT.

This chain joins TRBV19 and TRBJ2-7, with a tentative D call TRBD2 (6 bases). V was pared by 4 bases and J by 6 bases, with 13 bases between. Germline-derived CDR1 and CDR2 are LNHDA and SQIVND (reference sequence). The CDR3 runs to 13 residues. The CDR3 DNA follows: TGTGCCAGTAGTAGGGACTCCGAATCCGAGCAGTACTTC. This translates into CASSRDSESEQYF. Full variable domain (remainder filled in from reference TRBV19 and TRBJ2-7): DGGITQSPKYLFRKEGQNVTLSCEQNLNHDAMYWYRQDPGQGLRLIYYSQIVNDFQKGDIAEGYSVSREKKESFPLTVTSAQKNPTAFYLCASSRDSESEQYFGPGTRLTVT.

The rearrangement uses TRBV30 and TRBJ1-1; D not resolved. This CDR3 spans 13 amino acids. Deletions cut 2 bases from V and 0 bases from J, with 7 bases between. Germline loops: CDR1 GTSNPN, CDR2 SVGIG (reference sequence). The DNA for the CDR3 is TGTGCCTGGAGTCCCAAATTGAACACTGAAGCTTTCTTT. Its protein product is CAWSPKLNTEAFF.

Details on this clone: Being one base from a much bigger clone, this may be a read error. The same CDR3 also results from other DNA sequences found in this sample. J is TRBJ1-5 and V is TRBV28; no clear D gene. Trimming removed 1 base at V and 5 bases at J, with 3 bases between. The CDR3 covers 12 residues. Looked up from germline, CDR1 is MDHEN and CDR2 is SYDVKM. The CDR3 protein is CASSLLDQPQHF. CDR3 DNA sequence: TGTGCCAGCAGTTTATTGGATCAGCCCCAGCATTTT.

The V and J genes are TRBV6-5 and TRBJ1-3, with D hard to call. Germline V gives CDR1 MNHEY, CDR2 SVGAGI. The CDR3 is 15 amino acids. The ends were cut back, 5 bases at V and 0 bases at J, with 11 bases in the middle. The CDR3 is CASSPSGNSGNTIYF. DNA for the CDR3: TGTGCCAGCAGTCCGTCAGGCAACTCTGGAAACACCATATATTTT.

The rearrangement uses TRBV4-2 and TRBJ1-5; D remains ambiguous. V gave up 0 bases and J gave up 2 bases, with 8 bases separating them. CDR3 length: 15 residues. Germline V gives CDR1 LGHNA, CDR2 YNFKEQ. The CDR3 reads CASSQDPWGNQPQHF. DNA of the CDR3: TGTGCCAGCAGCCAAGACCCTTGGGGCAATCAGCCCCAGCATTTT.

The CDR3 DNA sequence: TGTGCCAGCAGTTCCCCCTCCTTGACAGTCCTCTACGAGCAGTACTTC. It codes for CASSSPSLTVLYEQYF. V gene TRBV28 combines with J gene TRBJ2-7, with D tentatively TRBD1 (5 bases). The CDR3 totals 16 residues. Germline CDR1 reads MDHEN; CDR2 reads SYDVKM. V gave up 4 bases and J gave up 3 bases, with 19 bases separating them.

This clone has a single count. The V and J genes are TRBV27 and TRBJ1-2; no definite D call. The V end lost 8 bases, the J end lost 0 bases, and 19 bases lay between the germline ends. The CDR3 runs to 16 residues. In germline, CDR1 is MNHEY, CDR2 SMNVEV (reference sequence). CDR3 protein: CASSLTGTLSNYGYTF. The CDR3 DNA reads as TGTGCCAGCTCCTTGACGGGCACTCTGTCTAACTATGGCTACACCTTC.

J is TRBJ2-2 and V is TRBV28, with 9 bases that match TRBD1. CDR3 length equals 16 residues. The trim removed 4 bases at V and 4 bases at J, leaving 7 bases unmatched. Germline V lookup: CDR1 MDHEN, CDR2 SYDVKM. CDR3 loop: CASSSAGTGPTGELFF. Written as DNA, the CDR3 is TGTGCCAGCAGTTCAGCCGGGACAGGGCCCACCGGGGAGCTGTTTTTT.

V gene TRBV9 combines with J gene TRBJ2-1; TRBD2 aligns across 13 bases. The CDR3 loop spans 16 amino acids. From germline, CDR1 is SGDLS and CDR2 YYNGEE. After removal of 3 bases from V and 2 bases from J, the junction contained 2 bases not matched to a gene. CDR3 loop: CASSAGTSGTYNEQFF. CDR3 in DNA: TGTGCCAGCAGCGCCGGGACTAGCGGGACCTACAATGAGCAGTTCTTC.

The CDR3, as DNA: TGTGCCAGTAGTTCCGGGGGGGCCCGTGAGACCCAGTACTTC. Its protein is CASSSGGARETQYF. The chain recombines TRBV19 with TRBJ2-5; 8 nucleotides agree with TRBD2. In germline, CDR1 is LNHDA, CDR2 SQIVND (reference sequence). Germline trimming cut 5 bases from V and 5 bases from J; bases unmatched to any gene: 7. The CDR3 covers 14 residues.

The DNA of the CDR3 is TGCGCCAGCAGCTCTGGACATGGCCACGAGCAGTACTTC. Its translation is CASSSGHGHEQYF. The gene calls are TRBV5-1 and TRBJ2-7; tentative D call: TRBD1 (5 bases). Germline assignment: CDR1 SGHRS and CDR2 YFSETQ. The V end was cut by 3 bases, the J end by 5 bases, with 12 bases between. This CDR3 contains 13 residues.

The chain has TRBV5-4 and TRBJ2-2, with a tentative D call TRBD1 (5 bases). With 10 bases removed from V and 3 bases from J, the gap between germline ends came to 19 bases. Germline-derived CDR1 and CDR2 are SGHNT and YYREEE (reference sequence). This CDR3 has 15 residues. For the CDR3, the DNA is TGTGCCGGACACTTCGGAGCAACGGACACCGGGGAGCTGTTTTTT. Residues: CAGHFGATDTGELFF.

The CDR3 protein is CASSPQDDRNTEAFF. CDR3 coding DNA: TGTGCCAGCTCACCGCAAGACGACAGGAACACTGAAGCTTTCTTT. V usage is TRBV18 and J usage is TRBJ1-1, with D tentatively TRBD1 (5 bases). The length of the CDR3 is 15 residues. V lost 3 bases to trimming and J lost 1 base, with 12 bases between them. The germline V gene encodes CDR1 KGHSH and CDR2 LQKENI.

V and J are TRBV23-1 and TRBJ1-3, with D maybe TRBD1 (6 bases). TRBV23-1 qualifies as an ORF whose function is uncertain. This CDR3 is built from 14 residues. Trimming left V 4 bases short and J 3 bases short, with 10 bases between. The CDR3 nucleotides are TGCGCCAGCAGTCCCCCGGACAGTGGAAACACCATATATTTT. This encodes CASSPPDSGNTIYF.